Sequencing of this TCR beta chain was carried out in a study of graft-versus-host responses after intestinal transplantation. Overall study: Recipients uniformly received anti-thymocyte globulin induction, followed by tacrolimus and steroids for about three years.

Profiling relied on immunoSEQ multiplex PCR, and the TCRdb table lists in-frame clones only, not all of them. The sample lists about 73,000 clones, 90% occurring once. Whole-study findings and limits: Researchers found peak circulating GvH clone levels linked to early post-transplant HvG declines.

Regarding this clone: Its antigen is currently unknown.

The V and J ends lost 4 bases and 8 bases, in that order; junction bases with no gene match: 16. The CDR3 spans 19 residues. Germline V gives CDR1 SGHDN, CDR2 FVKESK. This sample comprised unstimulated CD8+ T cells sorted from spleen or lymph node cells, obtained before transplant. The rearrangement links TRBV14 to TRBJ2-4, with TRBD2 matching 14 bases. The source is a human donor who was the organ donor for an intestinal transplant. CDR3 in DNA: TGTGCCAGCAGCCCCCAGGGGAAACGACTAGCGGGGGGGCTGGACATTCAGTACTTC. Translation: CASSPQGKRLAGGLDIQYF.